This T cell receptor beta chain was retrieved from a study of T cell repertoires in ileal Crohn's disease. A note on this clone: As yet, its antigen is unknown.

The data were produced by immunoSEQ multiplex PCR, yet TCRdb's version contains in-frame clones alone and is incomplete. The table lists just over 3,000 clones, 65% to 90% of them singletons. Time point defined: neoterminal ileum biopsy at postoperative endoscopy, about 6 months after surgery. General study results and limits: Active smokers at surgery had more clonal expansions than non-smokers.

Germline CDR1 and CDR2: LNHDA and SQIVND (reference sequence). V lost 8 bases to trimming and J lost 0 bases, with 11 bases between them. The CDR3 runs to 14 residues. This chain connects TRBV19 to TRBJ1-3; D might be TRBD1 (5 bases). The specimen was ileal tissue. The receptor's source is an adult with Crohn's disease. This CDR3 is CASSGTTSGNTIYF. The CDR3 DNA reads as TGTGCCAGTTCCGGGACGACCTCTGGAAACACCATATATTTT.